This TCR beta chain was recovered during a study of CDR3 diversity in severe acne. Trimming removed 5 bases from V and 0 bases from J, with 10 bases in between. Germline CDR1 and CDR2: SNHLY and FYNNEI. The CDR3 is made up of 15 amino acids. One entry per CDR3 protein, called by TCRdb with MiXCR from the PCR reads. The sample records about 97,000 distinct CDR3 sequences, 51% being singletons. Sequencing input: blood. This sequence was found in a male donor with acne. The chain couples TRBV2 to TRBJ2-2; D uncertain. CDR3 region: CASSYDLANTGELFF. DNA for the CDR3: TGTGCCAGCAGTTACGACTTGGCGAACACCGGGGAGCTGTTTTTT.